This TCR beta chain was sequenced during a study of cytomegalovirus exposure and HLA in healthy donors. Study in general: In an early release, HLA-typed donors contributed 90 million or so unique TCR sequences.

Healthy bone marrow donors made up the cohort. V lost 3 bases, J lost 1 base, and 5 bases stayed unmatched. The CDR3 has 16 amino acids. The germline V gene has CDR1 SSHAT and CDR2 FNYEAQ (reference sequence). Findings of the study overall: Association of a missense DCLRE1C variant with TCR beta V- and J-gene trimming was reported in a later analysis. Several of the most significant clusters appeared linked to common viral pathogens, based on a later analysis.

Turning to this clone: Its antigen is not identified.

It was with 60 Vbeta and 13 Jbeta primers that the PCR ran. TCRdb keeps only in-frame clones here, not all; method: immunoSEQ multiplex PCR. The sample lists under 200,000 clones, around 78% seen once, with roughly 3% in the top ten. Sequencing input: PBMCs. The chain uses TRBV7-7 and TRBJ2-2; the match to TRBD1 covers 7 bases. The sequence was collected from a woman aged 40 to 50 in good health and CMV-seronegative. The CDR3 is CASSFGQDVNTGELFF. For the CDR3, the DNA is TGTGCCAGCAGCTTCGGACAGGACGTGAACACCGGGGAGCTGTTTTTT. Using reference TRBV7-7 and TRBJ2-2 for the parts outside the CDR3, the full variable domain is GAGVSQSPRYKVTKRGQDVTLRCDPISSHATLYWYQQALGQGPEFLTYFNYEAQPDKSGLPSDRFSAERPEGSISTLTIQRTEQRDSAMYRCASSFGQDVNTGELFFGEGSRLTVL.